A single sample is the source of the 27 T cell receptor beta chains below, sequenced in a study of T cells after yellow fever vaccination. TCRdb recomputed calls from the 5' RACE reads with MiXCR, one row per CDR3 protein. This sample has about 68,000 distinct CDR3 sequences, with under 8% found just once. The sequencing here drew on CD8+ T cells sorted from PBMCs, taken more than 35 days after the first yellow fever vaccination. These receptors all stem from a man aged 18 to 29 who received the YFV17D yellow fever vaccine.

The V gene is TRBV4-1, the J gene TRBJ2-1; TRBD2 is a possible D gene (6 bases). With 1 base removed from V and 0 bases from J, the gap between germline ends came to 7 bases. This CDR3 has 15 residues. Germline CDR1 and CDR2: MGHRA and YSYEKL. The CDR3 spells CASSQAGSSYNEQFF. The DNA for the CDR3 is TGCGCCAGCAGCCAAGCCGGGAGCTCCTACAATGAGCAGTTCTTC.

This clonotype was seen at least ten times. V usage is TRBV19 and J usage is TRBJ2-3; D may be TRBD1 or TRBD2 (5 bases each). This CDR3 contains 13 residues. Deletions cut 10 bases from V and 5 bases from J, with 16 bases between. Germline-derived CDR1 and CDR2 are LNHDA and SQIVND (reference sequence). CDR3 DNA: TGTGCCATTTCCCCCGGGGCAGGAGATACGCAGTATTTT. Translation: CAISPGAGDTQYF.

At least ten counts were recorded for this clonotype. The chain carries TRBV24-1 and TRBJ2-1; D is perhaps TRBD1 (5 bases). Trimming pared 2 bases from V and 8 bases from J, leaving 15 bases between. Looked up from germline, CDR1 is KGHDR and CDR2 is SFDVKD. This CDR3 is 15 amino acids long. CDR3 coding DNA: TGTGCCACCAGTGATTCCTCTAGGGGCGGCGATGAGCAGTTCTTC. Amino acid sequence: CATSDSSRGGDEQFF.

This clonotype came up many times. V and J are TRBV6-4 and TRBJ2-3, with D tentatively TRBD2 (5 bases). The CDR3 runs 15 residues. Trimming removed 3 bases at V and 0 bases at J, with 10 bases between. The V gene's germline CDR1 is MRHNA and CDR2 SNTAGT. CDR3 in DNA: TGTGCCAGCAGTGAAGAGGGATCTAGCACAGATACGCAGTATTTT. Protein product: CASSEEGSSTDTQYF.

This clonotype was counted ten times or more. The chain has TRBV6-5 and TRBJ1-5; 11 nucleotides agree with TRBD1. Germline values: CDR1 MNHEY, CDR2 SVGAGI. The CDR3 totals 16 residues. The V and J ends lost 5 bases and 3 bases, in that order; junction bases with no gene match: 6. The CDR3 is CASSNRDRGDNQPQHF. The CDR3 nucleotides are TGTGCCAGCAGTAACCGGGACAGGGGGGACAATCAGCCCCAGCATTTT.

This clonotype was counted ten times or more. The V call is TRBV29-1, the J call TRBJ2-1; the match to TRBD2 covers 9 bases. The V segment lost 7 bases and the J segment 5 bases; nucleotides outside the gene matches: 6. Looked up from germline, CDR1 is SQVTM and CDR2 is ANQGSEA. This CDR3 is built from 13 residues. In DNA form, the CDR3 reads TGCAGCGGCGTAGCGGGAGACAACAATGAGCAGTTCTTC. This encodes CSGVAGDNNEQFF.

The rearrangement links TRBV7-8 to TRBJ2-4; D could derive from TRBD1 or TRBD2 (6 bases each). V lost 5 bases and J lost 3, with 23 bases in between. There are 18 residues in the CDR3. Germline V CDR1 and CDR2: SGHVS, FQNEAQ. The CDR3 region is CASSPRVLGGLDKNIQYF. DNA for the CDR3: TGTGCCAGCAGCCCTCGAGTATTAGGGGGGCTGGACAAAAACATTCAGTACTTC.

In its sample, this clonotype was seen a few times. This chain links TRBV7-2 with TRBJ1-5, with unresolved D. Between the trimmed V and J ends, which lost 5 bases and 0 bases, there was a span of 8 bases. CDR3 length: 14 amino acids. Germline CDR1 and CDR2: SGHTA and FQGNSA. CDR3 DNA sequence: TGTGCCAGCAGCGATCAAAATAGCAATCAGCCCCAGCATTTT. Residues: CASSDQNSNQPQHF. Using reference TRBV7-2 and TRBJ1-5 for the parts outside the CDR3, the full variable domain is GAGVSQSPSNKVTEKGKDVELRCDPISGHTALYWYRQSLGQGLEFLIYFQGNSAPDKSGLPSDRFSAERTGGSVSTLTIQRTQQEDSAVYLCASSDQNSNQPQHFGDGTRLSIL.

This clonotype was detected ten times or more. CDR3 DNA sequence: TGCAGCGTTGAAGATTCCCGGGATGAAGCTTTCTTT. Protein: CSVEDSRDEAFF. The chain uses TRBV29-1 and TRBJ1-1; D gene unclear. The germline gives CDR1 SQVTM, CDR2 ANQGSEA. The CDR3 covers 12 residues. Between the trimmed V and J ends, which lost 0 bases and 7 bases, there was a span of 9 bases. Full variable domain (remainder filled in from reference TRBV29-1 and TRBJ1-1): SAVISQKPSRDICQRGTSLTIQCQVDSQVTMMFWYRQQPGQSLTLIATANQGSEATYESGFVIDKFPISRPNLTFSTLTVSNMSPEDSSIYLCSVEDSRDEAFFGQGTRLTVV.

Many counts were recorded for this clonotype. The chain recombines TRBV29-1 with TRBJ1-1, with D unclear. Germline CDR1 and CDR2: SQVTM and ANQGSEA. The CDR3 runs 14 residues. Trimming shortened V by 1 base and J by 10 bases, and 19 bases separated the two germline ends. This chain's CDR3 is CSVEVDNRFGGAFF. The CDR3 DNA follows: TGCAGCGTTGAAGTGGATAACAGATTCGGCGGAGCTTTCTTT.

This clonotype was recorded at least ten times. The chain links TRBV15 to TRBJ2-3, with D maybe TRBD2 (6 bases). The V end lost 6 bases, the J end lost 3 bases, and 13 bases lay between the germline ends. CDR3 size: 14 residues. Germline assignment: CDR1 LNHNV and CDR2 YYDKDF (reference sequence). The CDR3 reads CATSAGLNTDTQYF. CDR3 nucleotide sequence: TGTGCCACCAGTGCGGGGCTCAATACAGATACGCAGTATTTT.

The CDR3 DNA sequence: TGCGCCAGCAGCTCGGGCGGGAACTATGGCTACACCTTC. Its translation: CASSSGGNYGYTF. V is TRBV5-1 and J is TRBJ1-2; no definite D call. This CDR3 spans 13 amino acids. Germline CDR1 SGHRS, CDR2 YFSETQ. Between the trimmed V and J ends, which lost 3 bases and 2 bases, there was a span of 8 bases.

At least ten counts were recorded for this clonotype. This chain links TRBV7-3 with TRBJ1-3; D not certain. Trimming left V 5 bases short and J 2 bases short, with 10 bases between. The germline gives CDR1 SGHTA, CDR2 FQGTGA. This CDR3 comprises 14 residues. CDR3 coding DNA: TGTGCCAGCAGCGACGGAGGACCTGGAAACACCATATATTTT. Residues: CASSDGGPGNTIYF.

The rearrangement uses TRBV19 and TRBJ1-5, with TRBD1 identical over 7 bases. The CDR3 covers 14 residues. In germline, CDR1 is LNHDA, CDR2 SQIVND (reference sequence). V trimming: 11 bases; J trimming: 6 bases; junction bases outside the gene matches: 13. CDR3 amino acids: CACTRADRFQPQHF. As DNA, the CDR3 is TGTGCCTGTACAAGAGCGGACAGGTTTCAGCCCCAGCATTTT.

There are a few counts of this clonotype. V and J are TRBV5-6 and TRBJ1-1, with D hard to call. The ends were cut back, 0 bases at V and 6 bases at J, with 6 bases in the middle. This CDR3 comprises 12 residues. The germline V gene has CDR1 SGHDT and CDR2 YYEEEE. Here the CDR3 reads CASSLAFSEAFF. CDR3 nucleotides: TGTGCCAGCAGCTTGGCCTTTTCTGAAGCTTTCTTT.

This clonotype was observed many times. The chain couples TRBV29-1 to TRBJ2-3; D is uncertain. Trimming left V 2 bases short and J 5 bases short, with 11 bases between. CDR3 length: 13 amino acids. From germline, CDR1 is SQVTM and CDR2 ANQGSEA. CDR3 amino acids: CSVEPDPGDTQYF. CDR3 in DNA: TGCAGCGTTGAACCCGATCCGGGAGATACGCAGTATTTT.

This chain connects TRBV5-1 to TRBJ2-3, with D perhaps matching TRBD2 (5 bases). The CDR3 consists of 17 residues. V was shortened by 4 bases and J by 2 bases, with 20 bases between the two germline ends. Germline-derived CDR1 and CDR2 are SGHRS and YFSETQ. The CDR3 is CASSIREQTHFTDTQYF. CDR3 coding DNA: TGCGCCAGCAGCATCCGGGAACAGACCCACTTCACAGATACGCAGTATTTT.

Only a few counts were recorded for this clonotype. The chain uses TRBV6-5 and TRBJ1-3, with D perhaps TRBD1 (5 bases). Germline-derived CDR1 and CDR2 are MNHEY and SVGAGI. CDR3 length equals 18 residues. Trimming took 0 bases from V and 1 from J, leaving 16 bases between them. In DNA form, the CDR3 reads TGTGCCAGCAGTTACTCGTTCCCAGCAGGGAGGTCTGGAAACACCATATATTTT. It is translated as CASSYSFPAGRSGNTIYF.

This clonotype was detected only a few times. The V call is TRBV3-1, the J call TRBJ2-2; D may correspond to TRBD1 or TRBD2 (5 bases each). Germline loops: CDR1 LGHDT, CDR2 YNNKEL (reference sequence). The CDR3 has 17 amino acids. V shed 3 bases and J shed 6 bases, with 20 bases lying between them. CDR3 protein: CASSHYTWGTFAGELFF. In DNA, the CDR3 is TGTGCCAGCAGCCATTACACCTGGGGGACCTTCGCCGGGGAGCTGTTTTTT.

In this sample, this clonotype turned up a few times. The chain combines TRBV23-1 with TRBJ2-5; D is uncertain. TRBV23-1 belongs to the ORF category, with a function that is uncertain. The CDR3 totals 13 residues. V was trimmed by 4 bases and J by 5 bases, leaving 11 bases between them. As DNA, the CDR3 is TGCGCCAGCAGTCCCTCCTCCGGGGAGACCCAGTACTTC. Its protein is CASSPSSGETQYF.

Details on this clonotype: One base away lies a much larger clone, so this may be a sequencing read error. This chain uses TRBV27 with TRBJ2-3; 9 bases align to TRBD2. This CDR3 has 10 amino acids. Germline V gene sequence: CDR1 MNHEY, CDR2 SMNVEV (reference sequence). The CDR3 here is CVSGGDTQYF. In DNA form, the CDR3 reads TGTGTCAGCGGGGGGGATACGCAGTATTTT.

This clonotype has ten or more counts. This chain connects TRBV27 to TRBJ2-1; D may be TRBD1 (6 bases). The CDR3 is 14 amino acids. Germline loops: CDR1 MNHEY, CDR2 SMNVEV (reference sequence). V was clipped by 8 bases and J by 2 bases, with 13 bases between them. CDR3 protein: CASRGGRTYNEQFF. The DNA of the CDR3 is TGTGCCAGCCGTGGGGGCCGAACCTACAATGAGCAGTTCTTC.

Many counts were recorded for this clonotype. The V call is TRBV28, the J call TRBJ1-5; D might be TRBD1 (6 bases). Looked up from germline, CDR1 is MDHEN and CDR2 is SYDVKM. V was clipped by 5 bases and J by 4 bases, with 12 bases between them. This CDR3 has 14 residues. CDR3 region: CASSLRGANQPQHF. The CDR3 DNA follows: TGTGCCAGCAGTCTCCGGGGGGCAAATCAGCCCCAGCATTTT.

This clonotype occurred many times. V usage is TRBV27 and J usage is TRBJ2-1, with 12 positions matching TRBD2. The length of the CDR3 is 18 residues. Trimming at V came to 4 bases and at J to 8 bases, leaving 15 bases not matched to a gene. Germline V gene lookup returns CDR1 MNHEY and CDR2 SMNVEV (reference sequence). CDR3 DNA sequence: TGTGCCAGCAGTTACCTCGTTTCTAGCGGGGGGGCCGTCGATGAGCAGTTCTTC. Its translation is CASSYLVSSGGAVDEQFF.

The chain is built from TRBV7-3 and TRBJ1-1; tentative D call: TRBD1 (6 bases). The CDR3 runs to 14 residues. Per the germline V gene, CDR1 is SGHTA and CDR2 is FQGTGA. The V end was cut by 2 bases, the J end by 3 bases, with 10 bases between. The CDR3 nucleotides are TGTGCCAGCAGCTTAGGGGGCGGATACACTGAAGCTTTCTTT. Translating it yields CASSLGGGYTEAFF.

The V and J genes are TRBV19 and TRBJ1-1; TRBD1 might be the D (6 bases). The CDR3 length is 14 residues. Germline V CDR1 and CDR2: LNHDA, SQIVND (reference sequence). V shed 7 bases and J shed 0 bases, with 12 bases lying between them. DNA of the CDR3: TGTGCCAGTATGCGAGGGGACATGAACACTGAAGCTTTCTTT. Translating it yields CASMRGDMNTEAFF.

The table lists this clonotype with many counts. V usage is TRBV27 and J usage is TRBJ2-3; a weak D match, TRBD1 (6 bases). Germline CDR1 MNHEY, CDR2 SMNVEV (reference sequence). CDR3 length: 14 residues. V was trimmed by 2 bases and J by 5 bases, leaving 11 bases between them. CDR3 protein: CASSLGGPGDTQYF. CDR3 in DNA: TGTGCCAGCAGTTTAGGGGGCCCCGGAGATACGCAGTATTTT.